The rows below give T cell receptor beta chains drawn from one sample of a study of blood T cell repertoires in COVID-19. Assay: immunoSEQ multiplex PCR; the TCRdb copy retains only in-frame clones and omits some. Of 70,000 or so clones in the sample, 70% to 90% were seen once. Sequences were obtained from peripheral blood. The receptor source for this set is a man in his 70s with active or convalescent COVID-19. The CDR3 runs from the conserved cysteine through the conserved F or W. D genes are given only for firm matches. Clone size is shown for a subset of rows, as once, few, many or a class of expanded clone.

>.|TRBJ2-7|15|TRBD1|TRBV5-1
CASSNRGESSYEQYF
TGCGCCAGCAGCAACAGGGGTGAAAGCTCCTACGAGCAGTACTTC
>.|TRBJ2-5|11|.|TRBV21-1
CASIMRTNQYF
TGTGCCAGCATTATGAGGACTAACCAGTACTTC
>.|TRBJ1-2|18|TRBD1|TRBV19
CASSISLFRDREIFGYTF
TGTGCCAGTAGTATCTCACTATTCCGGGACAGGGAAATATTTGGCTACACCTTC
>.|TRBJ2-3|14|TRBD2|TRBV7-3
CASSPSGFTDTQYF
TGTGCCAGCAGTCCTAGCGGGTTCACAGATACGCAGTATTTT
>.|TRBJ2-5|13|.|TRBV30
CAWSRGIGETQYF
TGTGCCTGGAGTCGGGGGATAGGAGAGACCCAGTACTTC
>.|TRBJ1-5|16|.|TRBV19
CASSIRSGSSNQPQHF
TGTGCCAGTAGTATAAGATCAGGGTCGAGCAATCAGCCCCAGCATTTT
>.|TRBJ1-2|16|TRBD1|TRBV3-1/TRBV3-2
CASSQGATQGNYGYTF
TGTGCCAGCAGCCAAGGCGCGACACAGGGGAACTATGGCTACACCTTC
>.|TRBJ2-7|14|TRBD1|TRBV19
CASSQQGQSYEQYF
TGTGCCAGTAGTCAGCAGGGACAGTCCTACGAGCAGTACTTC
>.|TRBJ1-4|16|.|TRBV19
CASSTGDQATNEKLFF
TGTGCCAGTAGTACGGGGGACCAAGCAACTAATGAAAAACTGTTTTTT
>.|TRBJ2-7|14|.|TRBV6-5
CASSYSAKTYEQYF
TGTGCCAGCAGTTACTCGGCCAAAACCTACGAGCAGTACTTC
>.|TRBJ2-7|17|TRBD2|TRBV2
CASMDPTTSGSFYEQYF
TGTGCCAGCATGGATCCCACCACTAGCGGGAGTTTCTACGAGCAGTACTTC
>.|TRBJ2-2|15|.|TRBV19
CASSTSTGNTGELFF
TGTGCCAGTAGTACCTCGACAGGGAACACCGGGGAGCTGTTTTTT
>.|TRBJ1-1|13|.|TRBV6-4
CASRRDPSTEAFF
TGTGCCAGCAGGCGGGACCCGTCCACTGAAGCTTTCTTT
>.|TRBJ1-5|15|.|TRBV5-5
CASSLFWGDNQPQHF
TGTGCCAGCAGCTTATTCTGGGGAGACAATCAGCCCCAGCATTTT
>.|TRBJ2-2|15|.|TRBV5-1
CASGGRQGSTGELFF
TGCGCCAGCGGGGGTCGGCAGGGGAGCACCGGGGAGCTGTTTTTT
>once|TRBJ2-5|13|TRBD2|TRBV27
CASSFREGETQYF
TGTGCCAGCAGTTTTAGGGAGGGGGAGACCCAGTACTTC
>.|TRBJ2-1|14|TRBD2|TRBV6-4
CASSVLAGAYEQFF
TGTGCCAGCAGTGTTCTAGCGGGAGCGTATGAGCAGTTCTTC
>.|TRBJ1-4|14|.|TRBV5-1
CASSLGQGNEKLFF
TGCGCCAGCAGCTTGGGGCAGGGGAACGAAAAACTGTTTTTT
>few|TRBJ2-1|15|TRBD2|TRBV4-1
CASSLGTSPYNEQFF
TGCGCCAGCAGCCTCGGGACTAGCCCCTACAATGAGCAGTTCTTC
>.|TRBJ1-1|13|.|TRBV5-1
CASSIDMNTEAFF
TGCGCCAGCAGTATAGACATGAACACTGAAGCTTTCTTT
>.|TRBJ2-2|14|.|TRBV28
CASSLGGNTGELFF
TGTGCCAGCAGTTTAGGCGGGAACACCGGGGAGCTGTTTTTT
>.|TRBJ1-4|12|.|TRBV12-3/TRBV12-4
CASTQPGTPLFF
TGTGCCAGCACCCAACCGGGGACTCCGCTGTTTTTT
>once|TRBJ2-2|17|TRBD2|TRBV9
CASSVNLAGVYTGELFF
TGTGCCAGCAGCGTAAACTTAGCGGGAGTATACACCGGGGAGCTGTTTTTT
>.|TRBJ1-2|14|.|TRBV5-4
CASSSRVPNYGYTF
TGTGCCAGCAGCTCCCGTGTCCCTAACTATGGCTACACCTTC
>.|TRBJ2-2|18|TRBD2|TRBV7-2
CASSLAPGLAGKFGELFF
TGTGCCAGCAGCTTAGCCCCGGGACTAGCGGGAAAATTTGGGGAGCTGTTTTTT
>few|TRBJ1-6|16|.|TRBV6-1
CASSDPGGGKNSPLHF
TGTGCCAGCAGTGACCCCGGGGGAGGGAAGAATTCACCCCTCCACTTT
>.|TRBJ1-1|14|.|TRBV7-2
CASSMGVVATEAFF
TGTGCCAGCTCCATGGGAGTTGTTGCCACTGAAGCTTTCTTT
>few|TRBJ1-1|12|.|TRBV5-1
CASSALGTEAFF
TGCGCCAGCAGCGCCCTAGGCACTGAAGCTTTCTTT
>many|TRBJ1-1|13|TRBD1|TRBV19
CASSADRGTEAFF
TGTGCCAGTAGTGCGGACAGGGGTACTGAAGCTTTCTTT
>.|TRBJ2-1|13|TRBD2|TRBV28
CASSFSLAGGQFF
TGTGCCAGCAGTTTCAGTCTAGCGGGAGGGCAGTTCTTC
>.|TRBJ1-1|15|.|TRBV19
CASSIGRAWNTEAFF
TGTGCCAGTAGTATCGGCAGGGCGTGGAACACTGAAGCTTTCTTT
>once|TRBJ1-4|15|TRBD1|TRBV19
CASSPRQGANEKLFF
TGTGCCAGTAGTCCGAGACAGGGGGCTAATGAAAAACTGTTTTTT
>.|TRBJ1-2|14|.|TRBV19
CASRPSGTRYGYTF
TGTGCCAGTAGGCCCTCCGGGACACGCTATGGCTACACCTTC
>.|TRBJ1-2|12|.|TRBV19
CASTIQGYGYTF
TGTGCCAGTACCATACAGGGCTATGGCTACACCTTC
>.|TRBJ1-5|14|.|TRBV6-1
CASSERTENQPQHF
TGTGCCAGCAGTGAAAGGACAGAGAATCAGCCCCAGCATTTT
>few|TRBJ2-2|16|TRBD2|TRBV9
CASSAPGTRPTGELFF
TGTGCCAGCAGCGCGCCCGGGACTAGGCCTACCGGGGAGCTGTTTTTT
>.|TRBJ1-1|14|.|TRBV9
CASSGKQGDTEAFF
TGTGCCAGCAGCGGTAAACAGGGAGACACTGAAGCTTTCTTT